Presented here are 11 T cell receptor beta chains from one specimen sequenced in a study of blood T cell repertoires in COVID-19 (dated by TCRdb to between 2020 and 2021). The library was made by the immunoSEQ multiplex PCR assay. TCRdb obtained this table from immuneACCESS and retained in-frame rearrangements with V and J assigned. These tables miss some clones; where compared with another copy, unresolved V genes account for less than half of the shortfall, and the remainder is unexplained. Counted in this sample were around 100,000 clones; roughly 80% of them appeared once. The biggest ten clones account for roughly 20% of the sample. What was sequenced was peripheral blood. These TCRs come from a man in his sixties or seventies with active or convalescent COVID-19.

The rearrangement joins TRBV27 to TRBJ2-7; D perhaps matches TRBD2 (5 bases). Germline values: CDR1 MNHEY, CDR2 SMNVEV (reference sequence). The CDR3 runs 18 residues. Trimming removed 0 bases from V and 4 bases from J, with 22 bases in between. CDR3 in amino acids: CASSLSAGHGTRGYEQYF. The CDR3 coding sequence is TGTGCCAGCAGTTTATCGGCGGGCCACGGAACAAGAGGGTACGAGCAGTACTTC.

This sequence joins TRBV7-6 and TRBJ2-7; TRBD2 matches at 10 bases. This CDR3 is 15 amino acids long. With V trimmed by 4 bases and J by 6 bases, 9 bases remained unmatched. Germline lookup yields CDR1 SGHVS and CDR2 FNYEAQ. CDR3 in amino acids: CASSSLPSGRSEQYF. In DNA form, the CDR3 reads TGTGCCAGCAGCTCTCTTCCTAGCGGGAGAAGCGAGCAGTACTTC.

This chain connects TRBV5-1 to TRBJ2-7; the D gene is possibly TRBD2 (6 bases). The V end was cut by 3 bases, the J end by 4 bases, with 11 bases between. CDR3 length: 13 amino acids. Per germline, CDR1 SGHRS and CDR2 YFSETQ. CDR3 sequence: CASSSDYKYEQYF. CDR3 coding DNA: TGCGCCAGCAGCTCGGACTATAAGTACGAGCAGTACTTC.

CDR3 amino acids: CASRDRGYSGNTIYF. Written as DNA, the CDR3 is TGTGCCAGCAGGGACAGGGGATACTCTGGAAACACCATATATTTT. The rearrangement uses TRBV6-5 and TRBJ1-3; TRBD1 matches at 9 bases. CDR3 length equals 15 residues. CDR1 is MNHEY and CDR2 is SVGAGI in the germline V gene. After removal of 6 bases from V and 0 bases from J, the junction contained 3 bases not matched to a gene.

The table lists this clone with a count of one. The CDR3 here is CASSRTEGTGWYEQFF. The CDR3 nucleotides read TGTGCCAGCAGCCGAACAGAGGGGACAGGGTGGTATGAGCAGTTCTTC. The chain employs TRBV3-1 (or the pseudogene TRBV3-2) and TRBJ2-1, with 9 positions matching TRBD1. Trimming removed 4 bases from V and 8 bases from J; junction bases left unmatched: 12. The CDR3 covers 16 residues. Germline assignment: CDR1 LGHDT and CDR2 YNNKEL (reference sequence).

The chain uses TRBV10-2 and TRBJ2-4; maybe TRBD1 (6 bases). The CDR3 consists of 14 residues. The ends were cut back, 7 bases at V and 2 bases at J, with 12 bases in the middle. Germline-derived CDR1 and CDR2 are WSHSY and SAAADI. CDR3 amino acids: CASMDSEPKNIQYF. The CDR3 DNA is TGCGCCAGCATGGACAGTGAGCCCAAAAACATTCAGTACTTC.

V and J are TRBV7-9 and TRBJ2-5; the match to TRBD1 covers 12 bases. This CDR3 is 16 amino acids long. CDR1 and CDR2 (germline): SEHNR, FQNEAQ (reference sequence). V was pared by 5 bases and J by 5 bases, with 9 bases of the junction left unmatched. The CDR3 protein is CASSPTRDRGPETQYF. The CDR3 DNA reads TGTGCCAGCAGCCCAACCCGGGACAGGGGGCCCGAGACCCAGTACTTC. Variable domain in full (rest from reference TRBV7-9 and TRBJ2-5): DTGVSQNPRHKITKRGQNVTFRCDPISEHNRLYWYRQTLGQGPEFLTYFQNEAQLEKSRLLSDRFSAERPKGSFSTLEIQRTEQGDSAMYLCASSPTRDRGPETQYFGPGTRLLVL.

The J gene is TRBJ2-4, the V gene TRBV19; the match to TRBD1 covers 9 bases. Germline assignment: CDR1 LNHDA and CDR2 SQIVND (reference sequence). This CDR3 spans 15 amino acids. The junction had 5 bases not matched to a gene; V was cut back by 6 bases and J by 2 bases. CDR3 amino acids: CASRTGGRTKNIQYF. The CDR3 nucleotides read TGTGCCAGTAGAACAGGGGGCAGGACCAAAAACATTCAGTACTTC.

The CDR3 loop is CASSLSAGGPGNTIYF. CDR3 DNA sequence: TGTGCCAGCAGTTTATCCGCAGGGGGCCCTGGAAACACCATATATTTT. V gene TRBV28 combines with J gene TRBJ1-3; TRBD1 aligns across 8 bases. There are 16 residues in the CDR3. Germline V gives CDR1 MDHEN, CDR2 SYDVKM. V was pared by 1 base and J by 2 bases, with 4 bases of the junction left unmatched.

The CDR3 DNA reads TGTGCCAGCAGTTCCCCCGGGACTAGCGGGAGGTACGAGCAGTACTTC. Its protein product is CASSSPGTSGRYEQYF. The chain carries TRBV28 and TRBJ2-7; 15 bases are a match to TRBD2. The CDR3 runs to 16 residues. Germline CDR1 is MDHEN and CDR2 is SYDVKM. The junction had 5 bases not matched to a gene; V was cut back by 4 bases and J by 4 bases.

The V and J genes are TRBV12-3 or TRBV12-4 and TRBJ1-2; D is uncertain. V lost 5 bases and J lost 2, with 9 bases in between. The CDR3 is 13 amino acids. CDR3 region: CASSITVNYGYTF. CDR3 coding DNA: TGTGCCAGCAGTATAACAGTAAACTATGGCTACACCTTC.